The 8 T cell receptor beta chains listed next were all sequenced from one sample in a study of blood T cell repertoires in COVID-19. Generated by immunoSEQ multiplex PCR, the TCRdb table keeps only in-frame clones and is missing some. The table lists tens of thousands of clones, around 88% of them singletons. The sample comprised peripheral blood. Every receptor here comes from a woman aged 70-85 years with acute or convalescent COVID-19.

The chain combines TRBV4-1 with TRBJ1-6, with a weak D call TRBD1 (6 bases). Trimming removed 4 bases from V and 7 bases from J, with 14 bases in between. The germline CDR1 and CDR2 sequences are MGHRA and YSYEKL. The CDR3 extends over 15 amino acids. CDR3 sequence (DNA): TGCGCCAGCAGCCTAACAGGGCGAAAGAATTCACCCCTCCACTTT. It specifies CASSLTGRKNSPLHF.

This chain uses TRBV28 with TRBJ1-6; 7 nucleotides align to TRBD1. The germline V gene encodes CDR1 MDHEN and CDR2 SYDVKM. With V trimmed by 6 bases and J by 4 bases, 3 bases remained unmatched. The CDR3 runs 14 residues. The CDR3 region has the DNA TGTGCCAGCAGCCTGACAGGGTATAATTCACCCCTCCACTTT. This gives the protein CASSLTGYNSPLHF.

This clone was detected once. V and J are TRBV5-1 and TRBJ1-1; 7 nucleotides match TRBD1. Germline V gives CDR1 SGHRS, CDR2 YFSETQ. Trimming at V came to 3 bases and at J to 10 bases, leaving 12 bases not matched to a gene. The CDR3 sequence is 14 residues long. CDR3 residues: CASSSSGTEWRAFF. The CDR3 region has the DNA TGCGCCAGCAGCTCGTCCGGGACAGAATGGCGAGCTTTCTTT.

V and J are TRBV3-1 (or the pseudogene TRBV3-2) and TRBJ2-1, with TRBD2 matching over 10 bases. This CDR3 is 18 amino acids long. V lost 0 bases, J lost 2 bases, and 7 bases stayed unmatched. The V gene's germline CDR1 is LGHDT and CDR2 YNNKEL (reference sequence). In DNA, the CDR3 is TGTGCCAGCAGCCAAGAAGTAGGCCTAGCGGGGGCCTACAATGAGCAGTTCTTC. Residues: CASSQEVGLAGAYNEQFF.

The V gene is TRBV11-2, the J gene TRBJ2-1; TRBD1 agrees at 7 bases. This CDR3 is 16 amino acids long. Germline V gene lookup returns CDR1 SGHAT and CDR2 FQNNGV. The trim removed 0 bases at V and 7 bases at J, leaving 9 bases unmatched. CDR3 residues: CASSLDSEGAGNEQFF. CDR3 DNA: TGTGCCAGCAGCTTAGATTCAGAGGGGGCCGGGAATGAGCAGTTCTTC.

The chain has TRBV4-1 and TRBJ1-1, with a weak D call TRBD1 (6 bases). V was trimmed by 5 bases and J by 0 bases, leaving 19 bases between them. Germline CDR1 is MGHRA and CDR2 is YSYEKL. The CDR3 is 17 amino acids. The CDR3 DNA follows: TGCGCCAGCAGCTTTACTTTGACAGGAGCCATGAACACTGAAGCTTTCTTT. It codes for CASSFTLTGAMNTEAFF.

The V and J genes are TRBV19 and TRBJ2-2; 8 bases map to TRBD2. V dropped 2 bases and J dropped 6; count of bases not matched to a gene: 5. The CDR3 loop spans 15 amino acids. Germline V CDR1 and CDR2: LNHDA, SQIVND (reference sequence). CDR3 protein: CASSIFAGGSGELFF. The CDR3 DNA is TGTGCCAGTAGTATATTTGCGGGGGGTTCCGGGGAGCTGTTTTTT.

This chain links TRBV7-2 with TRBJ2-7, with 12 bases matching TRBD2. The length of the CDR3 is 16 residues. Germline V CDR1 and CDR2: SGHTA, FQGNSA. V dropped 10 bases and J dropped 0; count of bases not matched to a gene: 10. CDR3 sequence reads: CATALRGLAGSYEQYF. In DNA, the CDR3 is TGTGCCACCGCCCTGCGGGGACTAGCGGGCTCCTACGAGCAGTACTTC.